Following are 2 T cell receptor beta chains from one sample sequenced in a study of blood T cell repertoires in COVID-19 (TCRdb year 2020). The library was produced with the immunoSEQ multiplex PCR assay. The clones in this table, taken by TCRdb from immuneACCESS, are in-frame only. Not every clone is retained; where verified, under half of the shortfall comes from an unresolved V gene, and the cause of the rest is unknown. The sample has fewer than 250,000 clones on record, around 81% of them singletons. The top ten constitute 5.5% to 8% of the sample. The sample taken for sequencing was peripheral blood. The receptors shown here come from a woman in her fifties or sixties with active or convalescent COVID-19.

This clone was detected a few times. The CDR3 loop reads CASSSTGTGGEQYF. CDR3 bases: TGTGCCAGCAGTTCCACCGGGACAGGGGGCGAGCAGTACTTC. The chain uses TRBV6-5 and TRBJ2-7, with 11 bases aligning to TRBD1. The CDR3 has 14 amino acids. Germline loops: CDR1 MNHEY, CDR2 SVGAGI. Trimming at V came to 4 bases and at J to 6 bases, leaving 5 bases not matched to a gene.

This clone has only one observation. The V gene is TRBV13, the J gene TRBJ1-4; 8 positions agree with TRBD1. The ends lost 5 bases at V and 5 bases at J; junction bases unmatched: 7. Germline CDR1 and CDR2: PRHDT and FYEKMQ (reference sequence). The CDR3 sequence is 15 residues long. Here the CDR3 reads CASSTRTGKNEKLFF. In DNA, the CDR3 is TGTGCCAGCAGCACACGGACAGGGAAGAATGAAAAACTGTTTTTT.